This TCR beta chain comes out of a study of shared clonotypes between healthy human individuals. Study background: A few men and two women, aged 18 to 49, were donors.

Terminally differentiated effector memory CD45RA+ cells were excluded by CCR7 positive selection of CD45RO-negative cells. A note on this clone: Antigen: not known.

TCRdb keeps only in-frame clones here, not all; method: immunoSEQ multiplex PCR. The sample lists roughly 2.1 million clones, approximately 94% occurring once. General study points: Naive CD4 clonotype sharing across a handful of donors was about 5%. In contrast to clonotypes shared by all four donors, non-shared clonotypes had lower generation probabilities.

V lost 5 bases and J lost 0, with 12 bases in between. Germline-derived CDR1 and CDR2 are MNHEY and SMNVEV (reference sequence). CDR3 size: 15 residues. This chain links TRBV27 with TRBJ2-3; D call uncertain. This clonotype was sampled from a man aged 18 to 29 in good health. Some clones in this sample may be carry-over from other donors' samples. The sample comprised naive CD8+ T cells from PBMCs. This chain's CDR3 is CASSPQLASTDTQYF. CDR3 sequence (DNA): TGTGCCAGCAGTCCACAGTTAGCTAGCACAGATACGCAGTATTTT.